Listed below are T cell receptor beta chains from one sample, sequenced in a study of blood T cell repertoires in COVID-19. TCRdb's table, derived via immunoSEQ multiplex PCR, lists solely in-frame clones and lacks some. The sample records almost 400,000 clones, over 85% being singletons. The sample taken for sequencing was PBMCs or T cells enriched from blood (not recorded which). These TCRs come from a woman aged 25 to 45 who had recovered from COVID-19. Each CDR3 is given with its conserved first and last residue. A D gene is named only where the DNA matches it firmly. Not every row has a clone size; where given, it reads once, few, many or a size class.

TRBD2,NA,TRBV24-1,TRBJ2-1,CATSESGTSGTDEQFF,TGTGCCACCAGTGAGTCCGGGACTAGCGGGACCGATGAGCAGTTCTTC
NA,NA,TRBV27,TRBJ1-2,CASSQRWTGTNYGYTF,TGTGCCAGCAGTCAACGTTGGACGGGAACTAACTATGGCTACACCTTC
NA,few,TRBV30,TRBJ1-1,CAWGSGVLRITEAFF,TGTGCCTGGGGGTCGGGGGTCCTTAGGATCACTGAAGCTTTCTTT
NA,NA,TRBV7-6,TRBJ2-3,CASSLRGSDADTQYF,TGTGCCAGCAGCTTAAGGGGGAGCGACGCAGATACGCAGTATTTT
TRBD1,NA,TRBV29-1,TRBJ2-7,CSVRQGLTYEQYF,TGCAGCGTCCGACAGGGCCTCACCTACGAGCAGTACTTC
NA,few,TRBV20-1,TRBJ1-6,CSASLGGSYNSPLHF,TGCAGTGCTAGTCTGGGGGGCTCCTATAATTCACCCCTCCACTTT
NA,NA,TRBV29-1,TRBJ1-1,CSVEDQGRETEAFF,TGCAGCGTTGAAGATCAAGGGAGGGAGACTGAAGCTTTCTTT
TRBD1,NA,TRBV18,TRBJ2-7,CASSPRGTGVTYEQYF,TGTGCCAGCTCACCAAGGGGGACAGGAGTAACCTACGAGCAGTACTTC
TRBD1,NA,TRBV19,TRBJ1-1,CASMRTGLTEAFF,TGTGCCAGTATGAGGACAGGGCTCACTGAAGCTTTCTTT
NA,NA,TRBV28,TRBJ1-2,CASSLGYLGGEPGYTF,TGTGCCAGCAGTTTAGGGTACTTAGGAGGGGAACCTGGCTACACCTTC
NA,NA,TRBV12-3/TRBV12-4,TRBJ2-5,CASSLIPETQYF,TGTGCCAGCAGTTTAATCCCGGAGACCCAGTACTTC
TRBD2,NA,TRBV11-2,TRBJ2-5,CASTDRDYSYQETQYF,TGTGCCAGCACCGATCGGGACTATTCGTACCAAGAGACCCAGTACTTC
TRBD1,NA,TRBV5-6,TRBJ1-3,CASSLGRDSSGNTIYF,TGTGCCAGCAGCTTGGGCCGGGACAGCTCTGGAAACACCATATATTTT
NA,NA,TRBV15,TRBJ1-2,CATSGDPTGNYGYTF,TGTGCCACCAGCGGGGACCCTACAGGGAACTATGGCTACACCTTC
TRBD1,NA,TRBV29-1,TRBJ2-6,CSVDIWTGGHSGANVLTF,TGCAGCGTTGATATTTGGACAGGTGGACACTCTGGGGCCAACGTCCTGACTTTC
NA,NA,TRBV10-3,TRBJ1-5,CAISEQWSSNQPQHF,TGTGCCATCAGTGAGCAGTGGAGTAGCAATCAGCCCCAGCATTTT
NA,NA,TRBV5-1,TRBJ1-5,CASSSPTSTALRHF,TGCGCCAGCAGCTCGCCTACATCGACAGCCCTCAGGCATTTT
TRBD1,NA,TRBV4-1,TRBJ1-1,CASSHQTGSGTEAFF,TGCGCCAGCAGCCATCAGACAGGGAGCGGGACTGAAGCTTTCTTT
TRBD2,NA,TRBV27,TRBJ2-2,CASSASGTNTGELFF,TGTGCCAGCAGTGCCAGCGGGACGAACACCGGGGAGCTGTTTTTT
TRBD1,NA,TRBV29-1,TRBJ1-2,CSVEAGTGYGYTF,TGCAGCGTTGAAGCCGGGACAGGCTATGGCTACACCTTC
NA,once,TRBV5-1,TRBJ2-2,CASSLEASGELFF,TGCGCCAGCAGCTTGGAAGCATCCGGGGAGCTGTTTTTT
TRBD1,NA,TRBV18,TRBJ1-5,CASSPTGIGQPQHF,TGTGCCAGCTCACCGACAGGGATCGGTCAGCCCCAGCATTTT
NA,NA,TRBV27,TRBJ1-2,CASSLGIGRGYTF,TGTGCCAGCAGTTTAGGTATAGGGAGAGGCTACACCTTC
NA,NA,TRBV6-6,TRBJ2-7,CASSYQQGSYEQYF,TGTGCCAGCAGTTATCAGCAGGGCTCCTACGAGCAGTACTTC
TRBD2,NA,TRBV7-8,TRBJ2-5,CASSYLGLAGAYQETQYF,TGTGCCAGCAGCTACTTGGGACTAGCGGGGGCGTACCAAGAGACCCAGTACTTC
NA,NA,TRBV7-2,TRBJ2-7,CASSFRQLSYEQYF,TGTGCCAGCAGCTTTCGACAGCTTTCCTACGAGCAGTACTTC
NA,NA,TRBV19,TRBJ2-3,CASSMEPPPVPPGVDTQYF,TGTGCCAGTAGTATGGAGCCACCCCCGGTCCCTCCCGGAGTGGATACGCAGTATTTT
TRBD1,NA,TRBV6-1,TRBJ2-1,CASSEWTGGNEQFF,TGTGCCAGCAGTGAATGGACAGGGGGCAATGAGCAGTTCTTC
TRBD1,NA,TRBV10-1,TRBJ1-2,CASSPGTEYGYTF,TGCGCCAGCAGCCCCGGGACAGAATATGGCTACACCTTC
NA,NA,TRBV3-1/TRBV3-2,TRBJ1-1,CASSQGRKGGNTEAFF,TGTGCCAGCAGCCAAGGGCGAAAGGGAGGGAACACTGAAGCTTTCTTT
TRBD1,NA,TRBV2,TRBJ2-5,CASNFLQGEGETQYF,TGTGCCAGCAACTTCCTCCAGGGGGAAGGGGAGACCCAGTACTTC
NA,NA,TRBV19,TRBJ2-1,CASSGTEGAVLYNEQFF,TGTGCCAGTAGTGGGACTGAGGGGGCGGTCCTTTACAATGAGCAGTTCTTC
NA,NA,TRBV7-9,TRBJ2-1,CASSLAQGSRNEQFF,TGTGCCAGCAGCTTAGCTCAGGGTAGTAGGAATGAGCAGTTCTTC
NA,NA,TRBV10-3,TRBJ2-7,CAISDFSKHGSKSYEQYF,TGTGCCATCAGTGATTTTAGCAAGCACGGGAGTAAGTCCTACGAGCAGTACTTC
TRBD1,few,TRBV7-2,TRBJ2-7,CASSSQGDEQYF,TGTGCCAGCAGCAGTCAGGGGGACGAGCAGTACTTC
NA,NA,TRBV10-3,TRBJ2-7,CAISGYQDSPPPSEF,TGTGCCATCAGTGGATATCAGGACTCCCCGCCGCCATCCGAGTTC
NA,NA,TRBV12-3/TRBV12-4,TRBJ1-2,CASSFRSGYTF,TGTGCCAGCAGCTTCAGGTCGGGCTACACCTTC
TRBD1,NA,TRBV7-9,TRBJ1-5,CASSWTGDVQPQHF,TGTGCCAGCAGCTGGACAGGGGATGTTCAGCCCCAGCATTTT
NA,once,TRBV18,TRBJ1-2,CASSPVLTFVPRGSEGYTF,TGTGCCAGCTCACCCGTGCTCACTTTCGTCCCCAGGGGATCAGAGGGCTACACCTTC
TRBD1,NA,TRBV19,TRBJ2-7,CASRGQGPHEQYF,TGTGCCAGTAGGGGACAGGGGCCCCACGAGCAGTACTTC
NA,NA,TRBV7-9,TRBJ1-5,CASSSQGNSNQPQHF,TGTGCCAGCAGCTCACAGGGTAACAGCAATCAGCCCCAGCATTTT
NA,NA,TRBV3-1/TRBV3-2,TRBJ2-3,CASSQSSTDTQYF,TGTGCCAGCAGCCAATCTAGCACAGATACGCAGTATTTT
TRBD2,NA,TRBV9,TRBJ2-2,CASSVYASGGANTGELFF,TGTGCCAGCAGCGTATATGCTAGCGGGGGGGCCAACACCGGGGAGCTGTTTTTT
TRBD1,NA,TRBV2,TRBJ1-2,CASRSLQGAQSGYTF,TGTGCCAGCAGGTCACTACAGGGGGCGCAGAGTGGCTACACCTTC
NA,NA,TRBV12-3/TRBV12-4,TRBJ2-3,CASWSYTDTQYF,TGTGCCAGCTGGTCCTACACAGATACGCAGTATTTT
NA,once,TRBV28,TRBJ2-3,CASSAPDRDNWGTQYF,TGTGCCAGCAGTGCCCCCGACCGGGACAACTGGGGTACGCAGTATTTT
NA,NA,TRBV6-5,TRBJ2-5,CASSYGREEETQYF,TGTGCCAGCAGTTACGGCAGGGAAGAAGAGACCCAGTACTTC
TRBD2,NA,TRBV5-1,TRBJ2-7,CASSLGSGTTSALSSYEQYF,TGCGCCAGCAGCCTCGGTTCCGGGACTACGTCCGCCCTAAGCTCCTACGAGCAGTACTTC
NA,NA,TRBV6-5,TRBJ2-7,CATVGRGHYEQYF,TGTGCCACGGTAGGGCGGGGCCACTACGAGCAGTACTTC
NA,NA,TRBV7-3,TRBJ2-2,CASSLLPGGGELFF,TGTGCCAGCAGCTTATTACCCGGGGGAGGGGAGCTGTTTTTT
NA,NA,TRBV30,TRBJ1-6,CAWSVLRTDNSPLHF,TGTGCCTGGAGTGTACTTAGGACAGATAATTCACCCCTCCACTTT